This T cell receptor (beta chain) was recorded in a study of regulatory T cells in long-lasting Graves disease. Overall study: Antithyroid drug use was under 3 months in newly diagnosed Graves' patients.

This clonotype was seen repeatedly, ten times or more. Construction of the TCR beta libraries employed iRepertoire HTBI primers in conjunction with Arm-PCR of CDR3 regions. TCRdb passed the multiplex PCR reads through MiXCR, listing each CDR3 protein once. The data contain approximately 540,000 distinct CDR3 sequences, 12% of them singletons. The CDR3 runs 15 residues. Germline lookup yields CDR1 SNHLY and CDR2 FYNNEI. V trimming: 3 bases; J trimming: 1 base; junction bases outside the gene matches: 1. Time point specified: newly diagnosed GD, antithyroid drugs for less than 3 months. Preparation of the TCR library used RNA extracted from PBMCs. This same sample was also part of a study on T cells in Graves' hyperthyroidism and ophthalmopathy. According to that study: The model identified upcoming ophthalmopathy a median 6.5 months ahead of onset.

The clonotype originates from a woman under 40 with Graves disease. The sample consisted of peripheral blood mononuclear cells (PBMCs), taken at new diagnosis, from a patient treated with antithyroid drugs. This chain joins TRBV2 and TRBJ2-2, with 8 bases identical to TRBD2. The CDR3 nucleotides read TGTGCCAGCAGTGATAGCGGGATGAACACCGGGGAGCTGTTTTTT. Protein sequence: CASSDSGMNTGELFF.